The entry below describes one T cell receptor beta chain. The antigen is not known. This entry comes from a study of OX40 agonist ivuxolimab in advanced cancers. Study-level information: Of mixed ages from about 23 to 79 and averaging 60 years, the group was 65% to 85% male. Whole-study results and caveats: The work left the antigen specificity of expanded peripheral T cells undetermined.

At cycle 4 day 1, cycle 7 day 1, and baseline, blood was sampled. CDR3 length equals 17 residues. CDR1 and CDR2 from the germline V gene are MNHEY and SMNVEV (reference sequence). V lost 1 base to trimming and J lost 4 bases; unmatched junction nucleotides: 8. Here immunoSEQ multiplex PCR was the method, and the copy in TCRdb shows in-frame clones only, minus some. The sample lists roughly 35,000 clones; 82% were seen once. The clonotype was recovered from an adult with an advanced solid tumor such as melanoma, head and neck, liver or kidney cancer. Sequenced here: CD4+ or CD8+ T cells sorted from blood, sampled in a trial of the OX40 agonist ivuxolimab. The chain joins TRBV27 to TRBJ2-3, with TRBD2 matching over 10 bases. CDR3 sequence (DNA): TGTGCCAGCAGTTTATTAGCGGGGGGCCCAGGAGCAGATACGCAGTATTTT. This translates into CASSLLAGGPGADTQYF.